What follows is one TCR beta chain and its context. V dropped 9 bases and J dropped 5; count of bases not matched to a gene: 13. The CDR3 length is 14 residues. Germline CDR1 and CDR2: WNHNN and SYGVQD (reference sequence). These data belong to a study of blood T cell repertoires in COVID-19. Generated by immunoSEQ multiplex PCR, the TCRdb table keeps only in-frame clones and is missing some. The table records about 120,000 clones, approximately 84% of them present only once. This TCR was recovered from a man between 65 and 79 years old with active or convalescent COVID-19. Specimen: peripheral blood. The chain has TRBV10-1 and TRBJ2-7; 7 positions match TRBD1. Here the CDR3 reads CARARDRPLHEQYF. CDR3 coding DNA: TGCGCCAGGGCCCGGGACAGACCCCTCCACGAGCAGTACTTC.